This T cell receptor (beta chain) was sequenced in a study of beta chain features in type 1 diabetes. Study summary: What patients shared with healthy donors was a similar profile of age, gender and cell yields. Study results and limitations: More deletions and fewer insertions at VDJ junctions were found in patients with type 1 diabetes. For Type 1 diabetes patients, all four CD4+ subsets carried TCRB CDR3s that were moderately but significantly shorter.

cDNA synthesis used the whole RNA isolate, giving expressed TCRB sequences. Some clones are missing from TCRdb's copy, which holds only in-frame ones; the method was immunoSEQ multiplex PCR. The repertoire includes under 300,000 clones, 15% to 20% of them detected once, and approximately 0.081% sits in the top ten. The purity of all sorted populations exceeded 98%. To note about this clone: The antigen remains unidentified.

The CDR3 is made up of 12 amino acids. Trimming pared 3 bases from V and 6 bases from J, leaving 10 bases between. Per germline, CDR1 SGDLS and CDR2 YYNGEE. Sequenced sample: naive CD4+ T cells from blood. V gene TRBV9 combines with J gene TRBJ2-7; a possible D gene is TRBD1 (5 bases). The receptor comes from a man between 25 and 39 years old with type 1 diabetes. The CDR3 spells CASSAPDSEQYF. CDR3 in DNA: TGTGCCAGCAGCGCACCAGACAGCGAGCAGTACTTC.